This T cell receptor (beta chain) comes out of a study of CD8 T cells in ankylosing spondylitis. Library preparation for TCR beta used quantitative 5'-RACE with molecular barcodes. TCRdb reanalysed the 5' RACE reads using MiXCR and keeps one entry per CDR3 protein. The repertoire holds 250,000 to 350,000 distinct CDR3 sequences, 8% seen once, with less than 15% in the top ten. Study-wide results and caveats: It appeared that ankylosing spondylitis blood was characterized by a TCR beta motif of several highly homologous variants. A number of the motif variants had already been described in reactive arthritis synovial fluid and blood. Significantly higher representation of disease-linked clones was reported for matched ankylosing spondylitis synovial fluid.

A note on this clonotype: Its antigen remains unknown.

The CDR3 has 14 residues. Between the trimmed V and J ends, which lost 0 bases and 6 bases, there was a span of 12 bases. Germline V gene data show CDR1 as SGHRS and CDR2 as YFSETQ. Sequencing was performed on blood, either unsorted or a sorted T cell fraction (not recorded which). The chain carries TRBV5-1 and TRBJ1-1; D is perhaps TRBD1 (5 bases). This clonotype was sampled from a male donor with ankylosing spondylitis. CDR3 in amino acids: CASSLVRDSAEAFF. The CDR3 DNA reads TGCGCCAGCAGCTTGGTCCGGGACTCGGCTGAAGCTTTCTTT.